Here is one TCR beta chain with its context. Trimming shortened V by 1 base and J by 0 bases, and 10 bases separated the two germline ends. Germline assignment: CDR1 SGHDT and CDR2 YYEEEE. The CDR3 consists of 15 residues. This record belongs to a study of blood T cell repertoires in COVID-19. Across the whole study: Samples taken during acute and convalescent COVID-19 were collected in the United States, Italy and Spain. T cells, B-cell-depleted T cells, or PBMCs provided the cDNA or gDNA that served as material.

How the authors handled the data: For nucleated cells, counts were estimated from reference gene primer amplification. Profiled with immunoSEQ multiplex PCR; TCRdb holds only in-frame clones, not every one. V, J and clone size are those of that table, while D and trimming were read from the DNA. The table has about 160,000 clones, around 85% seen once; the top ten hold approximately 3.3%. This TCR derives from a human donor with acute or convalescent COVID-19. The donor label of this sample is uncertain. Sequences were obtained from peripheral blood. The V call is TRBV5-6, the J call TRBJ1-2; D ambiguous. The CDR3 loop is CASSLRSGSNYGYTF. CDR3 nucleotide sequence: TGTGCCAGCAGCTTGAGGTCGGGGTCTAACTATGGCTACACCTTC.